This passage covers 14 T cell receptor beta chains from one sample sequenced in a study of blood T cell repertoires in COVID-19. Assay: immunoSEQ multiplex PCR; the TCRdb copy retains only in-frame clones and omits some. The table includes about 130,000 clones, about 86% detected once. The sequenced material came from PBMCs or T cells enriched from blood (not recorded which). The receptor source for this set is a man aged 40-50 years with acute COVID-19.

The genes are TRBV4-1 and TRBJ1-2; D unclear. Germline CDR1 MGHRA, CDR2 YSYEKL. This CDR3 has 16 residues. V was shortened by 0 bases and J by 4 bases, with 15 bases between the two germline ends. DNA for the CDR3: TGCGCCAGCAGCCAAGAGGTGGAAGCAGGAATCTATGGCTACACCTTC. It is translated as CASSQEVEAGIYGYTF.

The gene calls are TRBV29-1 and TRBJ1-2; D not certain. V lost 3 bases, J lost 0 bases, and 5 bases lay in between. Germline values: CDR1 SQVTM, CDR2 ANQGSEA. This CDR3 is built from 12 residues. The CDR3 DNA sequence: TGCAGCGTTGAGTCCGCTAACTATGGCTACACCTTC. Amino acids: CSVESANYGYTF. The variable domain in full, with the rest retrieved from reference TRBV29-1 and TRBJ1-2, is SAVISQKPSRDICQRGTSLTIQCQVDSQVTMMFWYRQQPGQSLTLIATANQGSEATYESGFVIDKFPISRPNLTFSTLTVSNMSPEDSSIYLCSVESANYGYTFGSGTRLTVV.

The chain links TRBV13 to TRBJ2-5; tentative D call: TRBD1 (6 bases). V lost 4 bases and J 2 bases, leaving 17 bases between the germline ends. The CDR3 loop spans 16 amino acids. CDR1 is PRHDT and CDR2 is FYEKMQ in the germline V gene (reference sequence). The CDR3 loop is CASSYPGAEKQETQYF. The CDR3 region has the DNA TGTGCCAGCAGCTACCCAGGGGCGGAAAAACAAGAGACCCAGTACTTC.

The V gene is TRBV25-1, the J gene TRBJ1-2; the match to TRBD1 covers 8 bases. Germline V CDR1 and CDR2: MGHDK, SYGVNS. Losses at the gene ends were 5 bases for V and 5 bases for J; bases not matched to a gene: 4. The CDR3 consists of 13 residues. Written as DNA, the CDR3 is TGTGCCAGCAGTCAACAGGGGGGATATGGCTACACCTTC. Its protein is CASSQQGGYGYTF.

Comment on this clone: This specimen includes other DNA sequences encoding the same CDR3. The chain uses TRBV6-4 and TRBJ1-1; 9 bases line up with TRBD1. The CDR3 loop spans 13 amino acids. J gave up 4 bases and V 6 bases, and 3 bases lay outside the gene matches. Germline V lookup: CDR1 MRHNA, CDR2 SNTAGT. This chain's CDR3 is CASSADRGTEAFF. CDR3 coding DNA: TGTGCCAGCAGCGCGGACAGGGGCACTGAAGCTTTCTTT.

This clone was recorded only once. The genes are TRBV27 and TRBJ1-2; D not certain. The CDR3 spans 14 residues. CDR1 and CDR2 (germline): MNHEY, SMNVEV (reference sequence). V was shortened by 3 bases and J by 0 bases, with 8 bases between the two germline ends. The CDR3 DNA reads as TGTGCCAGCAGTTTCCACGGAGCTAACTATGGCTACACCTTC. Translated: CASSFHGANYGYTF.

The rearrangement uses TRBV7-3 and TRBJ2-3, with 10 bases identical to TRBD2. The CDR3 is made up of 16 amino acids. Germline lookup yields CDR1 SGHTA and CDR2 FQGTGA. J was trimmed by 3 bases and V by 4 bases; bases with no gene match: 7. The CDR3, as DNA: TGTGCCAGCAGCTCGGGGACTAGCGAGTTTACAGATACGCAGTATTTT. Protein: CASSSGTSEFTDTQYF.

The gene calls are TRBV7-8 and TRBJ2-3; the match to TRBD2 covers 9 bases. The CDR3 extends over 12 amino acids. Unmatched junction bases numbered 3, after V lost 5 bases and J lost 9 bases. Germline V gives CDR1 SGHVS, CDR2 FQNEAQ. The CDR3 is CASSPGTSTQYF. The CDR3 nucleotides are TGTGCCAGCAGCCCCGGGACTAGCACGCAGTATTTT.

The CDR3 sequence: CASSPPGASSYEQYF. The CDR3 region has the DNA TGTGCCAGCTCACCACCGGGGGCCAGCTCCTACGAGCAGTACTTC. This rearrangement joins TRBV18 to TRBJ2-7, with a possible D match to TRBD1 (6 bases). The CDR3 covers 15 residues. Germline CDR1 and CDR2: KGHSH and LQKENI. The V end lost 0 bases, the J end lost 0 bases, and 9 bases lay between the germline ends.

The table lists this clone with a few counts. The V call is TRBV19, the J call TRBJ1-5; a possible D gene is TRBD1 (6 bases). Germline V gene lookup returns CDR1 LNHDA and CDR2 SQIVND (reference sequence). V lost 6 bases and J lost 7, with 19 bases in between. The CDR3 is made up of 15 amino acids. The chain's CDR3 is CASSPAAGASQPQHF. The CDR3 DNA reads TGTGCCAGTAGCCCCGCAGCAGGGGCTTCGCAGCCCCAGCATTTT.

The CDR3 bases are TGTGCCAGTCGGTTCAGGGAGGGAGACACTGAAGCTTTCTTT. Its protein is CASRFREGDTEAFF. The gene calls are TRBV21-1 and TRBJ1-1. TRBV21-1 is an annotated pseudogene. The length of the CDR3 is 14 residues.

The table lists this clone with a count of one. This rearrangement joins TRBV6-5 to TRBJ1-2; D is ambiguous. The V gene's germline CDR1 is MNHEY and CDR2 SVGAGI. The CDR3 is made up of 13 amino acids. V shed 6 bases and J shed 8 bases, with 16 bases lying between them. Written as DNA, the CDR3 is TGTGCCAGCAGATCTATCGGGTTTGTAGGCTACACCTTC. It codes for CASRSIGFVGYTF.

This sequence joins TRBV7-9 and TRBJ1-3, with D possibly TRBD1 on 5 matching bases. Germline V lookup: CDR1 SEHNR, CDR2 FQNEAQ (reference sequence). V lost 3 bases and J lost 2, with 11 bases in between. The CDR3 covers 15 residues. CDR3 nucleotide sequence: TGTGCCAGCAGCTTCAACAGGCAACCTGGAAACACCATATATTTT. Its translation: CASSFNRQPGNTIYF.

This rearrangement joins TRBV9 to TRBJ2-3; D is possibly TRBD2 (6 bases). CDR1 SGDLS and CDR2 YYNGEE come from the germline V gene. Trimming took off 2 bases at V and 3 bases at J, with 10 bases between the two ends. The CDR3 has 14 residues. The CDR3 coding sequence is TGTGCCAGCAGCGTCAACGGGGGAACAGATACGCAGTATTTT. Protein: CASSVNGGTDTQYF.